This entry is about one TCR beta chain. This sample was taken from a study of blood T cell repertoires in COVID-19. Data came from immunoSEQ multiplex PCR; TCRdb stores just in-frame clones and leaves some out. The table shows roughly 240,000 clones, with about 87% occurring only once. Adults between roughly 18 and 90 years of age took part from 24 US areas. V trimming: 8 bases; J trimming: 2 bases; junction bases outside the gene matches: 14. This CDR3 region has 15 residues. Germline V lookup: CDR1 SQVTM, CDR2 ANQGSEA. The TCR sequence derives from a man in his fifties or sixties who had been exposed to COVID-19. Sequencing was done on a sample of PBMCs or T cells enriched from blood (not recorded which). V is TRBV29-1 and J is TRBJ2-5; 7 nucleotides align to TRBD1. CDR3 sequence: CSLKGAGQPQETQYF. The CDR3 DNA sequence: TGCAGCCTCAAGGGGGCCGGACAGCCTCAAGAGACCCAGTACTTC.